These T cell receptor beta chains were read from a single sample in a study of blood T cell repertoires in COVID-19. Using immunoSEQ multiplex PCR, the repertoire was profiled, and TCRdb retains in-frame clones only, with some absent. The sample contains 100,000 to 150,000 clones, around 89% of which appear only once. Sequenced sample: peripheral blood. These receptors were collected from a man in his 70s with active COVID-19. CDR3s include the opening cysteine and the closing phenylalanine or tryptophan. The D gene is left open where the match is weak. The size of a clone is reported for some rows only, either as once, few or many, or as a class for expanded clones.

j_call d_call clone_size v_call cdr3_aa cdr3_nt
TRBJ2-7 NA few TRBV12-3/TRBV12-4 CASAQGFMQYF TGTGCCAGCGCCCAGGGTTTCATGCAGTACTTC
TRBJ2-5 NA NA TRBV6-5 CASRGLRQETQYF TGTGCCAGCAGGGGTTTGAGGCAAGAGACCCAGTACTTC
TRBJ2-7 NA once TRBV9 CASSGRGGSYEQYF TGTGCCAGCAGCGGACGAGGGGGCTCCTACGAGCAGTACTTC
TRBJ2-1 TRBD2 few TRBV30 CAWSLASGRGQFF TGTGCCTGGAGTTTGGCTAGCGGGAGGGGACAGTTCTTC
TRBJ2-7 TRBD2 NA TRBV6-5 CASTLWGGLATEQYF TGTGCCAGCACCCTATGGGGGGGATTGGCTACGGAGCAGTACTTC
TRBJ1-5 NA NA TRBV5-1 CASSQTGNQPQHF TGCGCCAGCAGCCAGACAGGCAATCAGCCCCAGCATTTT
TRBJ1-1 TRBD1 NA TRBV4-3 CASSRDRGQTEAFF TGCGCCAGCAGCCGAGACAGGGGGCAAACTGAAGCTTTCTTT
TRBJ2-6 NA NA TRBV5-5 CASSLIQGSSGANVLTF TGTGCCAGCAGCTTAATCCAGGGGTCGTCTGGGGCCAACGTCCTGACTTTC
TRBJ2-3 NA NA TRBV28 CASSLFSVNTDTQYF TGTGCCAGCAGTTTATTCAGTGTTAACACAGATACGCAGTATTTT
TRBJ1-4 TRBD1 NA TRBV7-9 CASSLGGGGGQEKLFF TGTGCCAGCAGCTTAGGAGGTGGAGGGGGCCAGGAAAAACTGTTTTTT
TRBJ2-7 NA NA TRBV18 CASSPSRTYEQYF TGTGCCAGCTCACCGTCCAGAACCTACGAGCAGTACTTC
TRBJ2-5 NA NA TRBV9 CASSVGKGALQETQYF TGTGCCAGCAGCGTAGGGAAAGGGGCATTACAAGAGACCCAGTACTTC
TRBJ1-1 TRBD1 NA TRBV19 CASRVDRGDTEAFF TGTGCCAGTAGGGTGGACAGGGGAGACACTGAAGCTTTCTTT
TRBJ1-1 TRBD1 NA TRBV6-5 CASSYATTGGRTEAFF TGTGCCAGCAGTTACGCAACCACAGGGGGACGGACTGAAGCTTTCTTT
TRBJ2-7 NA few TRBV2 CASNLAASYEQYF TGTGCCAGCAATCTGGCTGCCTCCTACGAGCAGTACTTC
TRBJ2-2 NA NA TRBV7-3 CASSLEGGNTGELFF TGTGCCAGCAGCTTAGAAGGGGGGAACACCGGGGAGCTGTTTTTT
TRBJ1-1 TRBD1 NA TRBV28 CASSFRGTGSEAFF TGTGCCAGCAGTTTCCGGGGGACAGGGTCTGAAGCTTTCTTT
TRBJ2-7 NA NA TRBV24-1 CATSDSGEQYF TGTGCCACCAGTGATAGCGGGGAGCAGTACTTC
TRBJ2-7 TRBD2 NA TRBV28 CASSFAPDRVGLAVTYEQYF TGTGCCAGCAGTTTCGCGCCGGACAGGGTCGGACTAGCGGTTACCTACGAGCAGTACTTC
TRBJ1-5 NA NA TRBV15 CATSRRRDQPQHF TGTGCCACCAGCAGGCGCCGGGATCAGCCCCAGCATTTT
TRBJ1-1 NA NA TRBV29-1 CSARPGNTEAFF TGCAGCGCTAGACCGGGGAACACTGAAGCTTTCTTT
TRBJ2-3 TRBD2 NA TRBV7-9 CASSWTRGAGGPQF TGTGCCAGCAGCTGGACCCGGGGAGCGGGAGGGCCCCAATTT
TRBJ2-3 TRBD2 once TRBV20-1 CSASSPQLAGAVDTQYF TGCAGTGCTAGTTCCCCCCAGCTAGCGGGAGCAGTGGATACGCAGTATTTT
TRBJ1-3 NA NA TRBV5-5 CASSLALADTIYF TGTGCCAGCAGCTTGGCTCTTGCGGACACCATATATTTT
TRBJ2-5 NA NA TRBV6-2/TRBV6-3 CASSYLKTQYF TGTGCCAGCAGTTACCTAAAGACCCAGTACTTC
TRBJ1-1 TRBD1 NA TRBV7-3 CASSSTGNRIQAFF TGTGCCAGCAGCTCGACAGGGAATCGCATACAGGCTTTCTTT
TRBJ2-7 NA NA TRBV5-1 CASSFTSISYEQYF TGCGCCAGCAGCTTCACTAGTATCTCCTACGAGCAGTACTTC
TRBJ2-2 NA NA TRBV30 CAWSVRRDTGELFF TGTGCCTGGAGTGTACGGCGGGACACCGGGGAGCTGTTTTTT
TRBJ1-2 NA NA TRBV19 CASKRGGDYGYTF TGTGCCAGTAAAAGGGGGGGAGACTATGGCTACACCTTC
TRBJ1-2 NA NA TRBV19 CASSIEGLRTGGYTF TGTGCCAGTAGTATAGAAGGACTCCGAACGGGGGGCTACACCTTC
TRBJ2-2 NA NA TRBV5-4 CASSLWASNTGELFF TGTGCCAGCAGCTTGTGGGCGTCGAACACCGGGGAGCTGTTTTTT
TRBJ2-5 TRBD2 few TRBV19 CASKSASGNKETQYF TGTGCCAGTAAATCCGCTAGCGGGAATAAAGAGACCCAGTACTTC
TRBJ2-7 NA NA TRBV14 CASSPSGGVEQYF TGTGCCAGCAGCCCAAGTGGAGGAGTAGAGCAGTACTTC
TRBJ2-3 NA NA TRBV25-1 CASSESRLVHTQYF TGTGCCAGCAGTGAGTCCCGACTAGTCCATACGCAGTATTTT
TRBJ2-7 TRBD1 few TRBV7-2 CASVLSQGAYEQYF TGTGCCAGCGTTTTATCGCAGGGGGCCTACGAGCAGTACTTC
TRBJ1-5 NA few TRBV11-2 CASSLDWTAPNQPQHF TGTGCCAGCAGCTTAGATTGGACAGCTCCCAATCAGCCCCAGCATTTT
TRBJ1-1 NA NA TRBV18 CASSPDMDGTEAFF TGTGCCAGCTCACCCGACATGGATGGGACTGAAGCTTTCTTT
TRBJ2-1 NA NA TRBV25-1 CASSLSGRAYNEQFF TGTGCCAGCAGTCTCAGCGGACGGGCCTACAATGAGCAGTTCTTC
TRBJ2-1 TRBD2 NA TRBV29-1 CSVAVSGREGEQFF TGCAGCGTTGCCGTTAGCGGGAGGGAGGGTGAGCAGTTCTTC
TRBJ2-1 TRBD1 NA TRBV23-1 CAGDRVSNEQFF TGCGCCGGCGACAGGGTGAGCAATGAGCAGTTCTTC